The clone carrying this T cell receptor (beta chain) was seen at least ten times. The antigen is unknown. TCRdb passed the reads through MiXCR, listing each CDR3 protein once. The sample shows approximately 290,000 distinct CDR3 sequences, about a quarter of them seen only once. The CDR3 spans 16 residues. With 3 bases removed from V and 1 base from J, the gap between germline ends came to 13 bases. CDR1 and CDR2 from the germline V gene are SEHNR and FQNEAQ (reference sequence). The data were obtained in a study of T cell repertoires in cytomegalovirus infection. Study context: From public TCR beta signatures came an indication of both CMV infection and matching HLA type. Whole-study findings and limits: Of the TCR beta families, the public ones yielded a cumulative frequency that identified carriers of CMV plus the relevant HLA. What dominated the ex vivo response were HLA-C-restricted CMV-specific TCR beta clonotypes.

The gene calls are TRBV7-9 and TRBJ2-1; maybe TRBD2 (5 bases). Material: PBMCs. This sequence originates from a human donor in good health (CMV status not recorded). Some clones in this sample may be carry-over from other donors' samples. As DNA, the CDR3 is TGTGCCAGCAGCTTCGGTCCTAGCAGATCCTACAATGAGCAGTTCTTC. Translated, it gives CASSFGPSRSYNEQFF. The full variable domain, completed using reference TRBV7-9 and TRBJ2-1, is DTGVSQNPRHKITKRGQNVTFRCDPISEHNRLYWYRQTLGQGPEFLTYFQNEAQLEKSRLLSDRFSAERPKGSFSTLEIQRTEQGDSAMYLCASSFGPSRSYNEQFFGPGTRLTVL.